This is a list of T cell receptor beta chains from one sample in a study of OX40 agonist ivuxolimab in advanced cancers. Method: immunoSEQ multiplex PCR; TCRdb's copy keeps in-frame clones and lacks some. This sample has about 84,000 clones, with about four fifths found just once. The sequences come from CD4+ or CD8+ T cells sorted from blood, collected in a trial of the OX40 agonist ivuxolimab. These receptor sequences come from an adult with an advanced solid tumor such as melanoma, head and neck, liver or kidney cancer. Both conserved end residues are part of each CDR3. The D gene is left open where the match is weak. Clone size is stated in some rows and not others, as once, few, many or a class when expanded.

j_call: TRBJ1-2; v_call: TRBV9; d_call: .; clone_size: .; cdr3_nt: TGTGCCAGCAGCGTAGTGGCGTCGGGCTTTGGGAACTATGGCTACACCTTC; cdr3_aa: CASSVVASGFGNYGYTF
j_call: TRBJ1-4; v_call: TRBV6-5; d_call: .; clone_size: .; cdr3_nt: TGTGCCAGCAGTTACTCATACCAGGGCTCTAATGAAAAACTGTTTTTT; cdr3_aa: CASSYSYQGSNEKLFF
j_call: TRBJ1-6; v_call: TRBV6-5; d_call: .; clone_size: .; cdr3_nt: TGTGCCAGCAGTTACTTCCCCGATTCACCCCTCCACTTT; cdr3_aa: CASSYFPDSPLHF
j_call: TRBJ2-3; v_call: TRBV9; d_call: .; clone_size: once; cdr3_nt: TGTGCCAGCAGCGTAGTTGGTCAGGGCACAGATACGCAGTATTTT; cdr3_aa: CASSVVGQGTDTQYF
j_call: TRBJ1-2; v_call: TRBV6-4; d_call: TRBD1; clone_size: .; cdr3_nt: TGTGCCAGCAGCTCGGGACAGGGGGAAAATGGCTACACCTTC; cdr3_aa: CASSSGQGENGYTF
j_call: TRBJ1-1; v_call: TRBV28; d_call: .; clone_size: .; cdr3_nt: TGTGCCAGCACCGCGGGAGAATACACTGAAGCTTTCTTT; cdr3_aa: CASTAGEYTEAFF
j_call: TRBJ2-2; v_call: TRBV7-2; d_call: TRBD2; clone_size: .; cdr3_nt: TGTGCCAGCAGCCCGGGACTACGGTACACCGGGGAGCTGTTTTTT; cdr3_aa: CASSPGLRYTGELFF
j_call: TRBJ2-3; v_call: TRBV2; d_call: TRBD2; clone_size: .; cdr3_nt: TGTGCCAGCAGTAGCGGGGGGCGCACAGATACGCAGTATTTT; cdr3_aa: CASSSGGRTDTQYF
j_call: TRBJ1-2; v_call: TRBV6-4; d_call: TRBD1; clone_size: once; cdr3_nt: TGTGCCAGCAGTGACAAAACAGGGGGGAACTATGGCTACACCTTC; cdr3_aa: CASSDKTGGNYGYTF
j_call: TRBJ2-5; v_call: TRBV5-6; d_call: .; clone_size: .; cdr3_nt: TGTGCCAGCAGCTTGATAGGCCGCCCGAACCAAGAGACCCAGTACTTC; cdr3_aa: CASSLIGRPNQETQYF
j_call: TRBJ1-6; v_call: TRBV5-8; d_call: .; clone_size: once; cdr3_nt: TGTGCCAGCAGCCTACCCGGGGGCGTAACCTATAATTCACCCCTCCACTTT; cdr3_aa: CASSLPGGVTYNSPLHF
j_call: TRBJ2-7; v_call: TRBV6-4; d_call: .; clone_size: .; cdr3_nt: TGTGCCAGCAGTGTAAAAGGATTTGGGGCGGGTCAGAACGAGCAGTACTTC; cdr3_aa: CASSVKGFGAGQNEQYF
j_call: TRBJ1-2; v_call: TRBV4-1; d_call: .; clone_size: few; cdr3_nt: TGCGCCAGCAGCCAAGATGAGGGCACTTATGGCTACACCTTC; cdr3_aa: CASSQDEGTYGYTF
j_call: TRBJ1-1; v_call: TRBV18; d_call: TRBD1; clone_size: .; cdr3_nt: TGTGCCAGCTCACCCAAATGGGGACAGCTCGAAGCTTTCTTT; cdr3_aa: CASSPKWGQLEAFF
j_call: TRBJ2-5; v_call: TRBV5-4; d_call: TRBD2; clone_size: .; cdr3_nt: TGTGCCAGCAGCTTGGGGGCTAGCGGGGGGGCAAAGACCCAGTACTTC; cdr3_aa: CASSLGASGGAKTQYF